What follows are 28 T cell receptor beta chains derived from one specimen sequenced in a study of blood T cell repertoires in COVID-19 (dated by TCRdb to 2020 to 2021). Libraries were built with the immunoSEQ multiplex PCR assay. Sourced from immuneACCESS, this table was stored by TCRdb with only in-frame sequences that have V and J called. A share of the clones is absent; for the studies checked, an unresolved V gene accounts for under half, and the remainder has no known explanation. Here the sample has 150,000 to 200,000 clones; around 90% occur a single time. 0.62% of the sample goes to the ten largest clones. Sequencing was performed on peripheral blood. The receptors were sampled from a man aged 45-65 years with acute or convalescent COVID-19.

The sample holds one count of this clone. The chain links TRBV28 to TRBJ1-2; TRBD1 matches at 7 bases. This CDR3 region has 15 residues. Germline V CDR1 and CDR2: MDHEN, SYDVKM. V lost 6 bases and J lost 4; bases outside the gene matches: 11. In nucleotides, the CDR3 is TGTGCCAGCAGGGGGACAGCTATTAATATCTATGGCTACACCTTC. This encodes CASRGTAINIYGYTF.

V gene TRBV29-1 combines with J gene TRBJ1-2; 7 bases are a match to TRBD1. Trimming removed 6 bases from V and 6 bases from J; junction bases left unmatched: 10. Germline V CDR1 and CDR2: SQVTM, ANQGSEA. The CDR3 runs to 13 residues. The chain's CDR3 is CSVVSGTVNGYTF. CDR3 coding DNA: TGCAGCGTAGTATCCGGGACAGTTAATGGCTACACCTTC.

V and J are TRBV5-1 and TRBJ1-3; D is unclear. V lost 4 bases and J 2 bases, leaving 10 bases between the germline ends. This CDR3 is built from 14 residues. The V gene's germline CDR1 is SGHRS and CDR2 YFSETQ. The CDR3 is CASSPGSAGNTIYF. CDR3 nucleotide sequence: TGCGCCAGCAGCCCGGGGTCTGCTGGAAACACCATATATTTT.

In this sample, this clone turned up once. The CDR3, as DNA: TGTGCCAGCAGCTTACCCATGACCCCAGGGGGCAATGAGCAGTTCTTC. The encoded protein is CASSLPMTPGGNEQFF. The V gene is TRBV11-2, the J gene TRBJ2-1; TRBD1 matches at 7 bases. The CDR3 length is 16 residues. V lost 2 bases to trimming and J lost 6 bases; unmatched junction nucleotides: 10. The germline CDR1 and CDR2 sequences are SGHAT and FQNNGV.

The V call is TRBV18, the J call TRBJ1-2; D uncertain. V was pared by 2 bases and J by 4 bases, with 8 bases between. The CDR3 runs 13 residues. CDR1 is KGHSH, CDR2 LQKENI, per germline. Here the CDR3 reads CASSPTGPYGYTF. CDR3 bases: TGTGCCAGCTCACCAACTGGGCCCTATGGCTACACCTTC.

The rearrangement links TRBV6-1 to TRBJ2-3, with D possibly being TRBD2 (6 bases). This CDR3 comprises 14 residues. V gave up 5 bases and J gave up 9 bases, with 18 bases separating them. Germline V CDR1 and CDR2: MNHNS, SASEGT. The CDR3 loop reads CASSSTGLPRTQYF. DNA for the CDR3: TGTGCCAGCAGTTCGACGGGACTCCCCAGAACGCAGTATTTT.

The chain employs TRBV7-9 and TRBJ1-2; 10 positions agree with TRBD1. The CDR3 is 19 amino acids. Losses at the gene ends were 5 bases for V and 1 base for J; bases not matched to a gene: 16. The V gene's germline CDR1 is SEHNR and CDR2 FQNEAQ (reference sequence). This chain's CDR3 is CASSTPERDRGLDNYGYTF. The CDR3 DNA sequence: TGTGCCAGCAGCACCCCAGAACGGGACAGGGGCCTCGATAACTATGGCTACACCTTC.

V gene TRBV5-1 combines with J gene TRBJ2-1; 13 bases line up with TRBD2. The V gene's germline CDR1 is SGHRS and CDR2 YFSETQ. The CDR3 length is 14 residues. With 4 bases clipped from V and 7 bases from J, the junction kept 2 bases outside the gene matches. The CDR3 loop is CASSGGLAGNEQFF. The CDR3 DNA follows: TGCGCCAGCAGCGGGGGACTAGCGGGGAATGAGCAGTTCTTC.

CDR3 nucleotide sequence: TGTGCCATCCGGGGGAGGGATGTCAATGAGCAGTTCTTC. It specifies CAIRGRDVNEQFF. The chain couples TRBV10-3 to TRBJ2-1; 7 bases are a match to TRBD2. J lost 6 bases, V lost 8 bases, and 7 bases had no gene match. This CDR3 region has 13 residues. Looked up from germline, CDR1 is ENHRY and CDR2 is SYGVKD.

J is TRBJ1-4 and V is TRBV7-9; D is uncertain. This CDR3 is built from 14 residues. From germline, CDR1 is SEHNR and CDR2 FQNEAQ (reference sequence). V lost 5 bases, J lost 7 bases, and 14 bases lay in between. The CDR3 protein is CASSATNRGEKLFF. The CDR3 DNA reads TGTGCCAGCAGCGCAACCAACCGGGGTGAAAAACTGTTTTTT.

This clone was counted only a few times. The DNA for the CDR3 is TGTGCCAGTGCACAGGGTTCGTTCGAGACCCAGTACTTC. Encoded protein: CASAQGSFETQYF. V and J are TRBV19 and TRBJ2-5; the D gene is possibly TRBD1 (6 bases). The CDR3 is made up of 13 amino acids. Trimming pared 8 bases from V and 5 bases from J, leaving 15 bases between. Germline CDR1 LNHDA, CDR2 SQIVND (reference sequence).

The CDR3 DNA sequence: TGTGCCAGCACCCGAGAGGGGGACCCAACTGGAAACACCATATATTTT. As protein: CASTREGDPTGNTIYF. V and J are TRBV27 and TRBJ1-3; D might be TRBD1 (6 bases). Germline CDR1 is MNHEY and CDR2 is SMNVEV (reference sequence). This CDR3 is 16 amino acids long. V shed 7 bases and J shed 2 bases, with 18 bases lying between them.

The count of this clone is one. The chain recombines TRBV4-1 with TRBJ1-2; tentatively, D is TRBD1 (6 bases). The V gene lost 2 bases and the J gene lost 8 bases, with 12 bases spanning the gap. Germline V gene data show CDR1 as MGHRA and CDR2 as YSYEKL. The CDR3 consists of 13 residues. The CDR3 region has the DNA TGCGCCAGCAGCCAACCCGGGACATCAGGCTACACCTTC. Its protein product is CASSQPGTSGYTF.

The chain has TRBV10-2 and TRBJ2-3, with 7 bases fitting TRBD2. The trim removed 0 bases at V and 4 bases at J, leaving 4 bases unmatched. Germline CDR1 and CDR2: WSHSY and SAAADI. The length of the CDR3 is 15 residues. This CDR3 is CASSESGGGADTQYF. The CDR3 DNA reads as TGCGCCAGCAGTGAGTCTGGGGGGGGTGCAGATACGCAGTATTTT.

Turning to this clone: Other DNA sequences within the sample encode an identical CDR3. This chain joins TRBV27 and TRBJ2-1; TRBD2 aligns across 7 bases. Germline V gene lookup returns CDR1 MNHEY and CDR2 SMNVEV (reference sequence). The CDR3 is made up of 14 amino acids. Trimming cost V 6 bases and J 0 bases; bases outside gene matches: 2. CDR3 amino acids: CASRRGSSYNEQFF. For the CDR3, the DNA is TGTGCCAGCAGGCGCGGGAGCTCCTACAATGAGCAGTTCTTC.

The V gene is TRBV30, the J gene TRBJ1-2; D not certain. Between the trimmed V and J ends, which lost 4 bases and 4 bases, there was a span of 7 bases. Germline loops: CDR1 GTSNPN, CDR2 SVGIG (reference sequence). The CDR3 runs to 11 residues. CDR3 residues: CAWNQLYGYTF. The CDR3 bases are TGTGCCTGGAACCAACTCTATGGCTACACCTTC.

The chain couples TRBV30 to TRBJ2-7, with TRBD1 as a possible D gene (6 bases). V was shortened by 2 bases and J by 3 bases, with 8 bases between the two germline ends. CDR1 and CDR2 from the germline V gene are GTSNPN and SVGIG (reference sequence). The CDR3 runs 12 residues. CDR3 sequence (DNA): TGTGCCTGGAGTACGACAGGCTACGAGCAGTACTTC. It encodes CAWSTTGYEQYF.

The chain's CDR3 is CSASGTGEPNNSPLHF. The CDR3 DNA reads as TGCAGTGCTAGTGGAACAGGAGAACCTAATAATTCACCCCTCCACTTT. This chain joins TRBV20-1 and TRBJ1-6, with D maybe TRBD1 (5 bases). Trimming stripped 3 bases from V and 5 bases from J, with 17 bases between. Germline V gene data show CDR1 as DFQATT and CDR2 as SNEGSKA (reference sequence). The CDR3 totals 16 residues.

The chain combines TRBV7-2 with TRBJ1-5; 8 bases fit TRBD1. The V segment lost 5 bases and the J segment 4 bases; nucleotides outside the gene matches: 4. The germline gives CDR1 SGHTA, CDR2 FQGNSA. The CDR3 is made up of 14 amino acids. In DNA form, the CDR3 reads TGTGCCAGCAGCCCGGGACAGGAGAATCAGCCCCAGCATTTT. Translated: CASSPGQENQPQHF.

CDR3 in amino acids: CASSTRTGAGEQYF. The CDR3 nucleotides read TGTGCCAGCAGCACAAGGACAGGGGCGGGCGAGCAGTACTTC. This chain connects TRBV7-3 to TRBJ2-7, with TRBD1 matching over 9 bases. With 5 bases clipped from V and 6 bases from J, the junction kept 8 bases outside the gene matches. CDR1 and CDR2 from the germline V gene are SGHTA and FQGTGA. The CDR3 length is 14 residues.

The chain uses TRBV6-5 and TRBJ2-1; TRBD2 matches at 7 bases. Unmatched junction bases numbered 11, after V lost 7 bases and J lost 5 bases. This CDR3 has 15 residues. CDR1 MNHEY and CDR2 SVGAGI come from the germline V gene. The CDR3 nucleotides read TGTGCCAGCACTCGAGGGGAGGGAGAGAACAATGAGCAGTTCTTC. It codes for CASTRGEGENNEQFF.

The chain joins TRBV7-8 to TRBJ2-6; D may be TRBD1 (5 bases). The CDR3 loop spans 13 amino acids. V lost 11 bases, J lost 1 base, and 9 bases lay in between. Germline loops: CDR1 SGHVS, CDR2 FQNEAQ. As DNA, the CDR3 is TGTGCCTCAGGGCTTTCTGGGGCCAACGTCCTGACTTTC. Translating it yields CASGLSGANVLTF.

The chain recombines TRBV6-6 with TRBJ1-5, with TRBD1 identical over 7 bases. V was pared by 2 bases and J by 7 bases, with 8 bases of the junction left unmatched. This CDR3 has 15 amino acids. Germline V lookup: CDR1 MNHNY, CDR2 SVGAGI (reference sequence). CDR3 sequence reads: CASSYRAGGPQPQHF. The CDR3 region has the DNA TGTGCCAGCAGTTACCGAGCAGGGGGTCCGCAGCCCCAGCATTTT.

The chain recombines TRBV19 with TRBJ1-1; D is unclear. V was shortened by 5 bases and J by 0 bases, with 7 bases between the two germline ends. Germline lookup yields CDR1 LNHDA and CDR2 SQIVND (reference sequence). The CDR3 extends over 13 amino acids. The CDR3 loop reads CASSAYLNTEAFF. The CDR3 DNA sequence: TGTGCCAGTAGTGCCTACTTGAACACTGAAGCTTTCTTT.

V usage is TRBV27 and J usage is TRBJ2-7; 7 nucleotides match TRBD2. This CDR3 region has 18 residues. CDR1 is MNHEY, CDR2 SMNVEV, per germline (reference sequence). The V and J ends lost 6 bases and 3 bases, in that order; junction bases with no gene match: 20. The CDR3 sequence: CASSLVPPLRGSHYEQYF. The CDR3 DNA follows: TGTGCCAGCAGCTTGGTGCCCCCTTTGCGCGGGAGTCACTACGAGCAGTACTTC.

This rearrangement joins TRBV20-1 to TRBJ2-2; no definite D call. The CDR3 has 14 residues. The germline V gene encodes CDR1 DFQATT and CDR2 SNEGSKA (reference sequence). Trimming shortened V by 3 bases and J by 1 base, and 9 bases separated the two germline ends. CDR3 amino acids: CSASKEMNTGELFF. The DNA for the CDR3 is TGCAGTGCTAGTAAGGAGATGAACACCGGGGAGCTGTTTTTT.

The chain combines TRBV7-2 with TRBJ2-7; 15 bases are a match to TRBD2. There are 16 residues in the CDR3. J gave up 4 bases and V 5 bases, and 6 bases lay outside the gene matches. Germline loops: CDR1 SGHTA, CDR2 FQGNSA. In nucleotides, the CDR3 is TGTGCCAGCAGCCCCGGGACTAGCGGGAGGTTGTACGAGCAGTACTTC. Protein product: CASSPGTSGRLYEQYF.

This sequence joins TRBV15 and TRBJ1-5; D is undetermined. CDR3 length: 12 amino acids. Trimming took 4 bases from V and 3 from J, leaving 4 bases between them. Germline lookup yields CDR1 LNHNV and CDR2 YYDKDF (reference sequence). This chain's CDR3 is CATSINNQPQHF. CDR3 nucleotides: TGTGCCACCAGCATAAACAATCAGCCCCAGCATTTT.